Following are 19 T cell receptor beta chains from one sample sequenced in a study of T cell responses to AZD1222 COVID-19 vaccine. TCRdb keeps only in-frame clones here, not all; method: immunoSEQ multiplex PCR. Of approximately 68,000 clones listed, around 90% are singletons. The source was peripheral blood, collected on day 0 of AZD1222 vaccination. The receptor set was obtained from an adult in good health.

The CDR3 DNA sequence: TGTGCCAGCAGTTTAACAGGGGGCAATCAGCCCCAGCATTTT. Translated, it gives CASSLTGGNQPQHF. The rearrangement uses TRBV27 and TRBJ1-5, with TRBD1 matching over 7 bases. Germline-derived CDR1 and CDR2 are MNHEY and SMNVEV (reference sequence). Trimming at V came to 2 bases and at J to 2 bases, leaving 0 bases not matched to a gene. The CDR3 has 14 residues.

The chain carries TRBV4-1 and TRBJ2-3; D is uncertain. Trimming cost V 6 bases and J 0 bases, with 16 bases left between them. The CDR3 contains 16 residues. Per the germline V gene, CDR1 is MGHRA and CDR2 is YSYEKL. The CDR3 loop reads CASSPFPKSSTDTQYF. Here the CDR3 DNA reads TGCGCCAGCAGTCCGTTTCCCAAGTCTAGCACAGATACGCAGTATTTT.

Worth noting for this clone: Different DNA sequences within this sample yield the same CDR3. CDR3 amino acids: CACRGEYNSPLHF. In DNA form, the CDR3 reads TGTGCCTGTAGAGGGGAATATAATTCACCCCTCCACTTT. The rearrangement joins TRBV30 to TRBJ1-6; D possibly corresponds to TRBD1 (5 bases). The CDR3 totals 13 residues. V lost 6 bases and J lost 4, with 10 bases in between. CDR1 and CDR2 (germline): GTSNPN, SVGIG (reference sequence).

This rearrangement joins TRBV6-5 to TRBJ1-6; the match to TRBD1 covers 7 bases. Germline CDR1 and CDR2: MNHEY and SVGAGI. This CDR3 contains 14 residues. V lost 6 bases to trimming and J lost 10 bases; unmatched junction nucleotides: 9. For the CDR3, the DNA is TGTGCCAGCAGCCAGACAGGGCGCGGCTCACCCCTCCACTTT. Translated: CASSQTGRGSPLHF.

V and J are TRBV2 and TRBJ1-3; D gene ambiguous. V was clipped by 4 bases and J by 0 bases, with 13 bases between them. Per germline, CDR1 SNHLY and CDR2 FYNNEI. This CDR3 spans 16 amino acids. The CDR3 sequence: CASSAETRISGNTIYF. CDR3 nucleotides: TGTGCCAGCAGTGCTGAGACAAGGATCTCTGGAAACACCATATATTTT.

This clone appeared once. The V call is TRBV4-2, the J call TRBJ2-5; D gene uncertain. This CDR3 contains 15 residues. V shed 0 bases and J shed 1 base, with 9 bases lying between them. The V gene's germline CDR1 is LGHNA and CDR2 YNFKEQ. CDR3 loop: CASSQDSLRQETQYF. The DNA of the CDR3 is TGTGCCAGCAGCCAAGATTCTCTACGCCAAGAGACCCAGTACTTC.

The rearrangement links TRBV7-8 to TRBJ1-1; TRBD1 aligns across 11 bases. Trimming took 5 bases from V and 4 from J; bases not matched to a gene: 3. Germline loops: CDR1 SGHVS, CDR2 FQNEAQ. CDR3 length: 14 amino acids. DNA of the CDR3: TGTGCCAGCAGCCGAGGACAGGGGGCCACTGAAGCTTTCTTT. It specifies CASSRGQGATEAFF. Full variable domain (remainder filled in from reference TRBV7-8 and TRBJ1-1): GAGVSQSPRYKVAKRGQDVALRCDPISGHVSLFWYQQALGQGPEFLTYFQNEAQLDKSGLPSDRFFAERPEGSVSTLKIQRTQQEDSAVYLCASSRGQGATEAFFGQGTRLTVV.

This chain links TRBV13 with TRBJ1-1, with a possible D match to TRBD1 (6 bases). Germline V gene data show CDR1 as PRHDT and CDR2 as FYEKMQ (reference sequence). The length of the CDR3 is 13 residues. Trimming took off 5 bases at V and 9 bases at J, with 16 bases between the two ends. The CDR3: CASSQQGFFQAFF. In DNA form, the CDR3 reads TGTGCCAGCAGCCAGCAGGGGTTTTTTCAAGCTTTCTTT. Filled out from reference TRBV13 and TRBJ1-1, the complete variable domain reads AAGVIQSPRHLIKEKRETATLKCYPIPRHDTVYWYQQGPGQDPQFLISFYEKMQSDKGSIPDRFSAQQFSDYHSELNMSSLELGDSALYFCASSQQGFFQAFFGQGTRLTVV.

This clone was counted once. The chain joins TRBV7-2 to TRBJ1-1; D is unclear. The germline V and J ends were trimmed by 2 bases and 4 bases, with 8 bases remaining between them. This CDR3 comprises 13 residues. Germline-derived CDR1 and CDR2 are SGHTA and FQGNSA. For the CDR3, the DNA is TGTGCCAGCAGCTTACGGGTGGGCACTGAAGCTTTCTTT. Its translation is CASSLRVGTEAFF.

The rearrangement uses TRBV28 and TRBJ1-1; a weak D match, TRBD1 (5 bases). The ends were cut back, 4 bases at V and 3 bases at J, with 18 bases in the middle. The germline gives CDR1 MDHEN, CDR2 SYDVKM. The CDR3 loop spans 16 amino acids. This CDR3 is CASSSLFQGLDTEAFF. The DNA for the CDR3 is TGTGCCAGCAGTTCCCTATTCCAGGGTTTGGACACTGAAGCTTTCTTT.

The chain carries TRBV5-1 and TRBJ2-7; either TRBD1 or TRBD2 may supply D (6 bases each). This CDR3 comprises 14 residues. V was shortened by 2 bases and J by 2 bases, with 11 bases between the two germline ends. Germline V gene data show CDR1 as SGHRS and CDR2 as YFSETQ. The CDR3, as DNA: TGCGCCAGCAGCTTCGGAAGGGGGGCCTACGAGCAGTACTTC. It encodes CASSFGRGAYEQYF. Complete variable domain (other parts from reference TRBV5-1 and TRBJ2-7): KAGVTQTPRYLIKTRGQQVTLSCSPISGHRSVSWYQQTPGQGLQFLFEYFSETQRNKGNFPGRFSGRQFSNSRSEMNVSTLELGDSALYLCASSFGRGAYEQYFGPGTRLTVT.

This clone has a single count. The chain is built from TRBV18 and TRBJ1-6, with a weak D call TRBD1 (5 bases). Trimming removed 6 bases at V and 0 bases at J, with 15 bases between. CDR3 size: 17 residues. Germline values: CDR1 KGHSH, CDR2 LQKENI. CDR3 region: CASSLGHRNSYNSPLHF. The DNA of the CDR3 is TGTGCCAGCTCCCTCGGACACCGGAACTCCTATAATTCACCCCTCCACTTT.

The chain couples TRBV7-3 to TRBJ2-1, with 15 positions matching TRBD2. Germline trimming cut 5 bases from V and 15 bases from J; bases unmatched to any gene: 8. CDR3 size: 14 residues. Germline CDR1 and CDR2: SGHTA and FQGTGA. DNA of the CDR3: TGTGCCAGCAGCCCCGGACTAGCGGGGGGGCCCGGGTTCTTC. Its protein is CASSPGLAGGPGFF. The whole variable domain, filled in from reference TRBV7-3 and TRBJ2-1, reads GAGVSQTPSNKVTEKGKYVELRCDPISGHTALYWYRQSLGQGPEFLIYFQGTGAADDSGLPNDRFFAVRPEGSVSTLKIQRTERGDSAVYLCASSPGLAGGPGFFGPGTRLTVL.

V is TRBV30 and J is TRBJ2-7; unclear D gene. The length of the CDR3 is 14 residues. V was clipped by 1 base and J by 7 bases, with 17 bases between them. Germline lookup yields CDR1 GTSNPN and CDR2 SVGIG (reference sequence). CDR3: CAWSGPSRIAEQYF. CDR3 sequence (DNA): TGTGCCTGGAGTGGCCCTTCGCGGATCGCGGAGCAGTACTTC.

The chain uses TRBV10-3 and TRBJ1-2, with 9 positions matching TRBD1. V gave up 4 bases and J gave up 5 bases; unmatched junction bases: 14. This CDR3 is 17 amino acids long. Germline CDR1 and CDR2: ENHRY and SYGVKD. This CDR3 is CAISGGTGTLQGYGYTF. The CDR3 DNA reads TGTGCCATCAGTGGAGGGACAGGGACGTTACAGGGGTATGGCTACACCTTC.

By share, this clone ranks as medium-sized. V is TRBV19 and J is TRBJ2-7; D may be TRBD1 (5 bases). V shed 5 bases and J shed 3 bases, with 17 bases lying between them. The CDR3 spans 15 residues. Germline V gene data show CDR1 as LNHDA and CDR2 as SQIVND (reference sequence). DNA of the CDR3: TGTGCCAGTAGTGCCCGTGACAGTTCCTACTACGAGCAGTACTTC. This translates into CASSARDSSYYEQYF. Drawing the rest from reference TRBV19 and TRBJ2-7, the complete variable domain is DGGITQSPKYLFRKEGQNVTLSCEQNLNHDAMYWYRQDPGQGLRLIYYSQIVNDFQKGDIAEGYSVSREKKESFPLTVTSAQKNPTAFYLCASSARDSSYYEQYFGPGTRLTVT.

CDR3 sequence: CASSLEGARNQPQHF. The DNA for the CDR3 is TGCGCCAGCAGCTTAGAGGGCGCTCGCAATCAGCCCCAGCATTTT. The chain joins TRBV5-1 to TRBJ1-5; D is ambiguous. Per germline, CDR1 SGHRS and CDR2 YFSETQ. The CDR3 is 15 amino acids. The ends were cut back, 2 bases at V and 2 bases at J, with 11 bases in the middle. Full variable domain (rest looked up from reference TRBV5-1 and TRBJ1-5): KAGVTQTPRYLIKTRGQQVTLSCSPISGHRSVSWYQQTPGQGLQFLFEYFSETQRNKGNFPGRFSGRQFSNSRSEMNVSTLELGDSALYLCASSLEGARNQPQHFGDGTRLSIL.

This clone was picked up a small number of times. V is TRBV11-2 and J is TRBJ2-7; unclear D gene. Germline loops: CDR1 SGHAT, CDR2 FQNNGV. V was shortened by 5 bases and J by 1 base, with 9 bases between the two germline ends. This CDR3 comprises 13 residues. The chain's CDR3 is CASSQIRSYEQYF. The CDR3 DNA reads as TGTGCCAGCAGCCAAATAAGGTCCTACGAGCAGTACTTC.

CDR3 residues: CASRAWGGRNTEAFF. CDR3 nucleotide sequence: TGTGCCAGCAGAGCCTGGGGAGGGCGAAACACTGAAGCTTTCTTT. The V and J genes are TRBV27 and TRBJ1-1; D gene ambiguous. The CDR3 has 15 residues. Germline V gene lookup returns CDR1 MNHEY and CDR2 SMNVEV (reference sequence). Trimming removed 6 bases from V and 2 bases from J, with 16 bases in between.